This is a list of T cell receptor beta chains from one sample in a study of OX40 agonist ivuxolimab in advanced cancers. The assay was immunoSEQ multiplex PCR, and TCRdb's table has in-frame clones only and misses some. This table has some 95,000 clones, about 85% appearing once. The sample in question was CD4+ or CD8+ T cells sorted from blood, obtained in a trial of the OX40 agonist ivuxolimab. The receptors originated from an adult with an advanced solid tumor such as melanoma, head and neck, liver or kidney cancer. The CDR3 runs from the conserved cysteine through the conserved F or W. The order of the fields is clone size, D gene, V gene, J gene, CDR3 protein, CDR3 DNA. A D gene is named only where the DNA matches it firmly. For some rows the clone size is stated as once, few or many, or as a class when expanded; others skip it.

size: NA; D: NA; V: TRBV7-8; J: TRBJ1-1; CDR3: CASSTYEGGSEAFF; DNA: TGTGCCAGCAGCACTTACGAAGGTGGCTCTGAAGCTTTCTTT
size: NA; D: NA; V: TRBV6-1; J: TRBJ2-7; CDR3: CASRPRGANSYEQYF; DNA: TGTGCCAGCAGGCCTCGGGGGGCGAACTCCTACGAGCAGTACTTC
size: NA; D: NA; V: TRBV19; J: TRBJ2-3; CDR3: CASTLRAGTDTQYF; DNA: TGTGCCAGTACCCTCCGTGCGGGGACAGATACGCAGTATTTT
size: NA; D: TRBD1; V: TRBV29-1; J: TRBJ2-7; CDR3: CSVRDRGSSSYEQYF; DNA: TGCAGCGTTAGGGACAGGGGGTCCTCCTCCTACGAGCAGTACTTC
size: NA; D: TRBD2; V: TRBV4-3; J: TRBJ2-5; CDR3: CASSQWGLAGGPGTQYF; DNA: TGCGCCAGCAGCCAATGGGGACTAGCGGGAGGGCCGGGGACCCAGTACTTC
size: NA; D: NA; V: TRBV5-1; J: TRBJ1-3; CDR3: CASSGGQGPGNTIYF; DNA: TGCGCCAGCAGCGGAGGTCAGGGGCCTGGAAACACCATATATTTT
size: NA; D: NA; V: TRBV4-2; J: TRBJ2-1; CDR3: CASSPPLSSNEQFF; DNA: TGTGCCAGCAGCCCGCCCCTGAGCAGCAATGAGCAGTTCTTC
size: NA; D: NA; V: TRBV7-8; J: TRBJ2-5; CDR3: CASSLADTLGGTQYF; DNA: TGTGCCAGCAGCTTAGCTGACACCCTCGGGGGGACCCAGTACTTC
size: NA; D: TRBD2; V: TRBV7-3; J: TRBJ2-1; CDR3: CASSPQGLAGGSEQFF; DNA: TGTGCCAGCAGCCCCCAGGGACTAGCGGGAGGGTCTGAGCAGTTCTTC
size: NA; D: TRBD1; V: TRBV7-3; J: TRBJ1-2; CDR3: CASSFGQGGNYGYTF; DNA: TGTGCCAGCAGCTTCGGACAGGGAGGAAACTATGGCTACACCTTC
size: once; D: NA; V: TRBV7-8; J: TRBJ1-1; CDR3: CASSLAPPNTEAFF; DNA: TGTGCCAGCAGCTTAGCGCCGCCGAACACTGAAGCTTTCTTT
size: NA; D: NA; V: TRBV7-9; J: TRBJ1-1; CDR3: CASSFFSGSEAFF; DNA: TGTGCCAGCAGCTTCTTTTCGGGATCTGAAGCTTTCTTT
size: once; D: NA; V: TRBV6-5; J: TRBJ2-1; CDR3: CASRQRLTTYNEQFF; DNA: TGTGCCAGCAGACAAAGACTAACCACCTACAATGAGCAGTTCTTC
size: NA; D: NA; V: TRBV5-1; J: TRBJ2-5; CDR3: CASSSDTYRVPKTQYF; DNA: TGCGCCAGCAGCTCCGACACCTACAGGGTTCCGAAGACCCAGTACTTC
size: NA; D: TRBD1; V: TRBV29-1; J: TRBJ2-2; CDR3: CSVEEGQRDTGELFF; DNA: TGCAGCGTTGAAGAGGGACAGCGAGACACCGGGGAGCTGTTTTTT
size: NA; D: NA; V: TRBV5-5; J: TRBJ1-5; CDR3: CASSLRDNYQPQHF; DNA: TGTGCCAGCAGCCTCCGGGACAATTATCAGCCCCAGCATTTT
size: NA; D: NA; V: TRBV11-1; J: TRBJ2-5; CDR3: CASSLATVRETQYF; DNA: TGTGCCAGCAGCTTAGCGACAGTCAGGGAGACCCAGTACTTC
size: NA; D: NA; V: TRBV19; J: TRBJ1-5; CDR3: CASRYTAGRDQPQHF; DNA: TGTGCCAGTAGGTATACGGCTGGTAGGGATCAGCCCCAGCATTTT
size: NA; D: NA; V: TRBV2; J: TRBJ1-5; CDR3: CASSGGNPAQPQHF; DNA: TGTGCCAGCAGTGGAGGTAACCCCGCTCAGCCCCAGCATTTT
size: few; D: NA; V: TRBV25-1; J: TRBJ2-5; CDR3: CASSRGGATKTQYF; DNA: TGTGCCAGCAGCAGGGGGGGCGCAACTAAGACCCAGTACTTC
size: once; D: NA; V: TRBV5-4; J: TRBJ2-1; CDR3: CASSSREQPYNEQFF; DNA: TGTGCCAGCAGCTCCAGGGAGCAGCCCTACAATGAGCAGTTCTTC
size: NA; D: TRBD2; V: TRBV14; J: TRBJ2-1; CDR3: CASSQDMRDYNNEQFF; DNA: TGTGCCAGCAGCCAAGATATGAGGGACTACAACAATGAGCAGTTCTTC
size: NA; D: TRBD2; V: TRBV19; J: TRBJ2-1; CDR3: CASSILTGTSGSLHEQFF; DNA: TGTGCCAGTAGTATCCTAACCGGGACTAGCGGGAGTTTGCATGAGCAGTTCTTC
size: NA; D: NA; V: TRBV9; J: TRBJ2-3; CDR3: CASSPLRSSTDTQYF; DNA: TGTGCCAGCAGCCCTTTGCGGTCTAGCACAGATACGCAGTATTTT